The next 4 T cell receptor beta chains were all read from a single sample in a study of blood T cells in healthy people across ages. With a J-beta primer mix and a sample-barcoded 5' primer, a second PCR ran 7 to 11 cycles. Each CDR3 protein is one row after TCRdb ran MiXCR on the 5' RACE reads. This table holds about 500,000 distinct CDR3 sequences, around 24% found once. This sample was also put to use in a study of T cells of mothers and their children.

The sample was blood. These receptors all stem from a boy between 10 and 17 years old in good health.

This clonotype appeared many times. The chain couples TRBV6-2 or TRBV6-3 to TRBJ1-1; 8 nucleotides line up with TRBD1. The CDR3 loop spans 14 amino acids. CDR1 and CDR2 (germline): MNHEY, SVGEGT. V shed 2 bases, J shed 5 bases, and the junction held 4 bases outside the gene matches. In nucleotides, the CDR3 is TGTGCCAGCAGTTACACAGGGGGAGCGACTGAAGCTTTCTTT. Its protein is CASSYTGGATEAFF.

The rearrangement joins TRBV20-1 to TRBJ1-1; D gene uncertain. V was pared by 4 bases and J by 4 bases, with 10 bases between. Germline values: CDR1 DFQATT, CDR2 SNEGSKA (reference sequence). There are 12 residues in the CDR3. CDR3 DNA: TGCAGTGCTACCGAACGGGGCACTGAAGCTTTCTTT. It is translated as CSATERGTEAFF.

Written as DNA, the CDR3 is TGTGCCAGCAGAGACACGGGACGGCTTTATGGCTACACCTTC. Protein sequence: CASRDTGRLYGYTF. The chain has TRBV6-1 and TRBJ1-2; TRBD1 is a possible D gene (5 bases). V lost 6 bases and J 5 bases, leaving 16 bases between the germline ends. CDR1 is MNHNS and CDR2 is SASEGT in the germline V gene. The CDR3 covers 14 residues.

This clonotype was seen at least ten times. V usage is TRBV27 and J usage is TRBJ2-7; TRBD1 agrees at 7 bases. Per the germline V gene, CDR1 is MNHEY and CDR2 is SMNVEV (reference sequence). Germline trimming cut 4 bases from V and 3 bases from J; bases unmatched to any gene: 3. This CDR3 is built from 13 residues. Here the CDR3 reads CASSSGQSYEQYF. The CDR3 bases are TGTGCCAGCAGTTCGGGACAGAGCTACGAGCAGTACTTC.